The source of this T cell receptor (beta chain) is a study of T cell responses to AZD1222 COVID-19 vaccine. Whole-study results and caveats: The donors showed a predominance of white British ancestry and of females, with possible underestimation of clonal diversity. Scientists sampled the repertoires only once the peak T cell response had passed. Receipt of two AZD1222 doses was followed by a rise in Spike-specific TCR breadth and depth.

About this clone: Antigen unknown.

Germline V gives CDR1 LNHDA, CDR2 SQIVND (reference sequence). V was pared by 5 bases and J by 4 bases, with 11 bases between. The CDR3 runs to 13 residues. The assay was immunoSEQ multiplex PCR, and TCRdb's table has in-frame clones only and misses some. The sample has 94,000 or so clones, 89% seen once. Material: peripheral blood, obtained on day 0 of AZD1222 vaccination. The TCR originated in an adult in good health. The chain carries TRBV19 and TRBJ1-2; maybe TRBD1 (6 bases). CDR3 sequence (DNA): TGTGCCAGTAGTCAGGCAGGGGTCTATGGCTACACCTTC. Protein: CASSQAGVYGYTF.